This T cell receptor beta chain comes out of a study of blood T cell repertoires in COVID-19. On the study more broadly: The origin of the acute and convalescent COVID-19 samples was the United States, Italy and Spain. T cells, B-cell-depleted T cells, or PBMCs provided the cDNA or gDNA that served as material.

Of note for this clone: This sample also contains other DNA sequences that code for the same CDR3.

In the authors' workflow: Estimation of nucleated cell counts was performed using reference gene primer amplification. TCRdb's copy holds only in-frame clones and misses some; the assay was immunoSEQ multiplex PCR. V, J and clone size are those of that table, while D and trimming were read from the DNA. The data show 100,000 to 130,000 clones, 85% to 95% seen once. Sequenced material: peripheral blood. The receptor's source is a woman between 25 and 40 years old with acute or convalescent COVID-19.

The CDR3 reads CASSVGQSYEQYF. In DNA form, the CDR3 reads TGTGCCAGCAGCGTGGGACAGTCCTACGAGCAGTACTTC. The gene calls are TRBV9 and TRBJ2-7; 7 bases map to TRBD1. This CDR3 spans 13 amino acids. CDR1 and CDR2 (germline): SGDLS, YYNGEE. V lost 2 bases, J lost 1 base, and 0 bases stayed unmatched.